This T cell receptor beta chain was retrieved from a study of blood T cell repertoires in COVID-19. This clone was observed a handful of times. Libraries were prepared by immunoSEQ multiplex PCR; TCRdb keeps only in-frame clonotypes and omits some of them. The table has tens of thousands of clones, 65% to 85% seen once. This CDR3 is 16 amino acids long. Germline V gives CDR1 SGHVS, CDR2 FNYEAQ. The junction had 7 bases not matched to a gene; V was cut back by 2 bases and J by 2 bases. Sequencing input: peripheral blood. This receptor was identified in a woman aged 55 to 70 with acute or convalescent COVID-19. The rearrangement joins TRBV7-6 to TRBJ2-5, with TRBD2 matching 8 bases. The CDR3 coding sequence is TGTGCCAGCAGCTTAACGGGGGGGAGATTACAAGAGACCCAGTACTTC. The encoded protein is CASSLTGGRLQETQYF.